Sequencing of this T cell receptor (beta chain) was carried out in a study of cytomegalovirus exposure and HLA in healthy donors. As for the study in general: HLA-typed donors were the source of approximately 88 million unique TCRs held in an early data release.

Whole-study findings and limits: The study designated some 180 TCR beta chains cytomegalovirus-associated. HLA allele associations emerged for roughly 16,000 TCR beta sequences in a later analysis, at 0.05 false discovery rate. Other equally common chains were less clonally expanded than HLA-associated TCR beta chains, a later analysis showed.

PCR primers comprised 60 Vbeta and 13 Jbeta primers. TCRdb's table, derived via immunoSEQ multiplex PCR, lists solely in-frame clones and lacks some. The sample lists just under 250,000 clones; around 76% were seen once. Details on this clone: Its target is not known.

V dropped 0 bases and J dropped 2 bases, with 18 bases sitting between them. Looked up from germline, CDR1 is LGHNA and CDR2 is YSLEER. The CDR3 contains 18 residues. The clonotype was recovered from a woman in her thirties or forties in good health and CMV-seropositive. The chain has TRBV4-3 and TRBJ2-3; D possibly corresponds to TRBD2 (5 bases). Sequenced material: PBMCs. CDR3 bases: TGCGCCAGCAGCCAAGAGCCCCCCCAGCGGTACTTCACAGATACGCAGTATTTT. It is translated as CASSQEPPQRYFTDTQYF.